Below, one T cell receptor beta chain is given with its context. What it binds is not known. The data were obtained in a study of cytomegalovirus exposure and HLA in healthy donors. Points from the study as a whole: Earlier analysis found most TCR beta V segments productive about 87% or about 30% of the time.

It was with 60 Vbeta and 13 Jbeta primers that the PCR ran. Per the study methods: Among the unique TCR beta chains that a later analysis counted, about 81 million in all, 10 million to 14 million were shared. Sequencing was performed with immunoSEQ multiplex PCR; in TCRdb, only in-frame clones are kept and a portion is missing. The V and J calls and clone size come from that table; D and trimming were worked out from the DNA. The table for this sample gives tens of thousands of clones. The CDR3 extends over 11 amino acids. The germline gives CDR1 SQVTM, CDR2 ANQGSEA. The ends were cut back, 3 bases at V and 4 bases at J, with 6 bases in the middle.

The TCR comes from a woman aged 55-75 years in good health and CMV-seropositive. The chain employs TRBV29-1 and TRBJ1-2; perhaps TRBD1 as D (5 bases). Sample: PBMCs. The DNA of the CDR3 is TGCAGCGTTGACAGGGTCTATGGCTACACCTTC. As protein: CSVDRVYGYTF.